Listed here is a single TCR beta chain. This entry is derived from a study of blood T cell repertoires in COVID-19. For the study at large: Whether acute or convalescent, the COVID-19 samples came from the United States, Italy and Spain. Sample material is recorded as cDNA or gDNA derived from T cells, B-cell-depleted T cells, or PBMCs.

How the authors handled the data: From reference gene primer amplification, estimates of nucleated cell counts were derived. TCRdb's table, derived via immunoSEQ multiplex PCR, lists solely in-frame clones and lacks some. V, J and clone size reflect that table, while D and trimming were determined from the DNA. This sample has around 130,000 clones, with approximately 87% found just once. The TCR was taken from a man aged 70-80 years with active COVID-19. The material sequenced was peripheral blood.

The DNA for the CDR3 is TGTGCCTGGAGCCTGACAGGGAATGAGCAGTTCTTC. Translated: CAWSLTGNEQFF. The chain recombines TRBV30 with TRBJ2-1, with 7 bases identical to TRBD1. The CDR3 is made up of 12 amino acids. Germline CDR1 GTSNPN, CDR2 SVGIG (reference sequence). V shed 3 bases and J 7 bases; nucleotides not matched to a gene: 3.